A single T cell receptor (beta chain) is shown here with its context. The antigen is not known. The PCR employed 60 Vbeta primers together with 13 Jbeta primers. Libraries were prepared by immunoSEQ multiplex PCR; TCRdb keeps only in-frame clonotypes and omits some of them. The sample lists around 150,000 clones; around 75% were seen once. This specimen belongs to a study of cytomegalovirus exposure and HLA in healthy donors. Study-level information: Of all 400 or so donors who were genotyped, roughly 81% belonged to the Caucasian-associated ancestry cluster. Study findings and constraints: With DRB1 most and HLA-C fewest, TCR association rates differed between HLA loci in a later analysis.

This CDR3 spans 16 amino acids. Trimming cost V 6 bases and J 5 bases, with 20 bases left between them. Germline CDR1 MGHDK, CDR2 SYGVNS. The chain employs TRBV25-1 and TRBJ2-1; tentatively, D is TRBD2 (6 bases). Input material: PBMCs. The sequence derives from a human donor in good health. CDR3 sequence reads: CASSPTGGVADNEQFF. CDR3 DNA sequence: TGTGCCAGCAGCCCTACCGGGGGAGTCGCGGACAATGAGCAGTTCTTC.